These T cell receptor beta chains were read from a single sample in a study of immune cell composition in non-small cell lung cancer. This table comes from immunoSEQ multiplex PCR, and its TCRdb copy is limited to in-frame clones, with some not included. This repertoire shows 7,300 or so clones, 78% found once; its top ten account for around 12%. The sample comprised lung tumor tissue. Every receptor here comes from a human donor with non-small cell lung cancer. CDR3s include the opening cysteine and the closing phenylalanine or tryptophan. Each record gives: J gene, V gene, D gene, clone size, CDR3 DNA, CDR3 protein. The D gene is left open where the match is weak. The size field is filled for only some rows; it gives once, few, many or a size class.

>TRBJ1-1|TRBV18|-|-
TGTGCCAGCTCACCGGGGAGGAACACTGAAGCTTTCTTT
CASSPGRNTEAFF
>TRBJ1-2|TRBV14|-|few
TGTGCCAGCAGCCCCGGATACGGCTACACCTTC
CASSPGYGYTF
>TRBJ1-2|TRBV7-9|TRBD1|-
TGTGCCAGCAGCCAAGACGCGGGACAGAACTATGGCTACACCTTC
CASSQDAGQNYGYTF
>TRBJ2-3|TRBV19|-|few
TGTGCCAGTAGAGAACAGGAATACACAGATACGCAGTATTTT
CASREQEYTDTQYF
>TRBJ1-6|TRBV27|-|once
TGTGCCAGCAGTTTCCGCGAATACGGTTCACCCCTCCACTTT
CASSFREYGSPLHF
>TRBJ1-4|TRBV9|-|few
TGTGCCAGCAGCCGGACTGACGGCCAGGGGGAAAAACTGTTTTTT
CASSRTDGQGEKLFF
>TRBJ2-5|TRBV6-5|-|-
TGTGCCAGCAGCAACTGGGGGGAGCAAGGGACCCAGTACTTC
CASSNWGEQGTQYF
>TRBJ2-7|TRBV7-7|TRBD1|-
TGTGCTAGCAGCTTTGCCCCGGGGGGACAGGGCTACGAGCAGTACTTC
CASSFAPGGQGYEQYF
>TRBJ1-2|TRBV18|TRBD1|-
TGTGCCAGCTCACCAAGACAGGGGACTAACTATGGCTACACCTTC
CASSPRQGTNYGYTF
>TRBJ2-2|TRBV9|-|-
TGTGCCAGCAGCGTAGGGACACCCGGGGAGCTGTTTTTT
CASSVGTPGELFF
>TRBJ2-1|TRBV11-2|-|once
TGTGCCAGCAGCTTAGGCAGGGCTAATAATGAGCAGTTCTTC
CASSLGRANNEQFF
>TRBJ1-2|TRBV6-1|-|-
TGTGCCAGCAGTGAAGGGTCGGGTACCTCCTATGGCTACACCTTC
CASSEGSGTSYGYTF
>TRBJ2-1|TRBV6-4|-|-
TGTGCCAGCAGTGCCGTAATTGGGGATTTCAATGAGCAGTTCTTC
CASSAVIGDFNEQFF
>TRBJ1-6|TRBV19|-|few
TGTGCCAGTAGTATTGCAGGGGTCAATTCACCCCTCCACTTT
CASSIAGVNSPLHF
>TRBJ2-7|TRBV6-6|TRBD1|-
TGTGCCAGCAGTGGAGCGGGACAGGGCTACGAGCAGTACTTC
CASSGAGQGYEQYF
>TRBJ2-7|TRBV29-1|TRBD1|once
TGCAGCGTTTCACTTCCGGGACAGGGGGCGTACGAGCAGTACTTC
CSVSLPGQGAYEQYF
>TRBJ2-5|TRBV5-6|TRBD1|-
TGTGCCAGCAGCTGGGGGACAGGGCTTCAAGAGACCCAGTACTTC
CASSWGTGLQETQYF
>TRBJ2-7|TRBV11-2|-|few
TGTGCCAGCAGAAATCGGGGGGAAGGGGGATACGAGCAGTACTTC
CASRNRGEGGYEQYF
>TRBJ1-6|TRBV9|TRBD1|few
TGTGCCAGCAGCGTAGCGACAGGGTCTGGATCACCCCTCCACTTT
CASSVATGSGSPLHF
>TRBJ2-3|TRBV11-2|-|-
TGTGCCAGCAGCTCATCAAGGGGCGCGGCGCAGTATTTT
CASSSSRGAAQYF
>TRBJ2-3|TRBV19|TRBD1|-
TGTGCCAGTAGTATCGGGACAGGGGCGGCAGATACGCAGTATTTT
CASSIGTGAADTQYF
>TRBJ1-2|TRBV30|-|-
TGTGCCTGGAGTGACCAGGGACCCGTGAGCGGGTACACCTTC
CAWSDQGPVSGYTF
>TRBJ2-6|TRBV11-2|-|-
TGTGCCAGCAGCTCCCTGAGTGGGGCAGGTGGATCTGGGGCCAACGTCCTGACTTTC
CASSSLSGAGGSGANVLTF
>TRBJ1-2|TRBV5-5|-|-
TGTGCCAGCAGCTTGGTGCAGCGATCCTCGAATGGCTACACCTTC
CASSLVQRSSNGYTF
>TRBJ1-6|TRBV30|TRBD1|once
TGTGCCTGGAGCCGAAACAGGGGGCAAGGGTCACCCCTCCACTTT
CAWSRNRGQGSPLHF
>TRBJ1-1|TRBV10-3|TRBD1|few
TGTGCCATCAGGACAGGGACGAACACTGAAGCTTTCTTT
CAIRTGTNTEAFF
>TRBJ1-4|TRBV5-1|-|-
TGCGCCAGCAGCTTGTTGGGGAGTAATGAAAAACTGTTTTTT
CASSLLGSNEKLFF
>TRBJ2-7|TRBV27|-|-
TGTGCCAGCAGTCCCACCGGGACACCCTACGAGCAGTACTTC
CASSPTGTPYEQYF
>TRBJ2-7|TRBV7-2|-|-
TGTGCCAGCAGCCTAGGAACTGTCAGGGAGCAGTACTTC
CASSLGTVREQYF
>TRBJ1-2|TRBV7-9|TRBD1|-
TGTGCCAGCAGGGGGGACAGGGGTAGCCATGGCTACACCTTC
CASRGDRGSHGYTF
>TRBJ1-4|TRBV5-1|-|-
TGCGCCAGCAGCTCACAGGGAGTCGGTGAAAAACTGTTTTTT
CASSSQGVGEKLFF
>TRBJ1-1|TRBV9|-|once
TGTGCCAGCAGCGTAGAGGGCACTGAAGCTTTCTTT
CASSVEGTEAFF
>TRBJ1-2|TRBV7-2|-|-
TGTGCCAGCAGCTCTCCGAACTATGGCTACACCTTC
CASSSPNYGYTF
>TRBJ1-2|TRBV5-8|TRBD1|-
TGTGCCAGCAGCCGCCCGGGACAGGGGTATGGCTACACCTTC
CASSRPGQGYGYTF
>TRBJ1-3|TRBV2|-|-
TGTGCCAGCAGTGAAGTCAGGTACTCTGGAAACACCATATATTTT
CASSEVRYSGNTIYF
>TRBJ1-2|TRBV15|TRBD1|-
TGTGCCACCAGCAGAGATCAGGGGGCAAACTATGGCTACACCTTC
CATSRDQGANYGYTF
>TRBJ2-2|TRBV4-3|-|-
TGCGCCAGCAGCCAAGATTGGTCAGCCGCGAACACCGGGGAGCTGTTTTTT
CASSQDWSAANTGELFF
>TRBJ2-1|TRBV7-2|-|medium-sized
TGTGCCAGCAGCTTAACACTCTCTTTCGAGAATGAGCAGTTCTTC
CASSLTLSFENEQFF
>TRBJ2-3|TRBV11-2|-|-
TGTGCCAGCAGGGCGGGGAATGGTCAGGCAGATACGCAGTATTTT
CASRAGNGQADTQYF
>TRBJ2-5|TRBV19|TRBD2|-
TGTGCCAGTAGCAGGACTAGCGGGGGGGGCTGGGAGACCCAGTACTTC
CASSRTSGGGWETQYF